This TCR beta chain was captured in a study of T cells in Graves' hyperthyroidism and ophthalmopathy. Ten or more counts support this clonotype. The antigen remains unidentified. Whole-study results and caveats: A 13 V-J signature model discriminated ophthalmopathy versus stable hyperthyroidism. Blood also carried most thyroid clonotypes expanded above 0.001.

The authors obtained PBMCs from over 8.5 ml of fresh peripheral blood. Regions amplified from RNA transcripts were the TCR beta CDR3 regions. The HTBI primer set drove a first-round RT-PCR of the TCR CDR3. TCRdb redid the calling of the multiplex PCR reads with MiXCR, one entry per CDR3 protein. The top ten clones hold approximately 15% of a sample with 450,000 to 650,000 distinct CDR3 sequences, 17% of them seen once. This sequence was found in a woman aged 18 to 35 with Graves' ophthalmopathy. Sequencing was carried out using blood.

Here the CDR3 DNA reads TGTGCCAGCAGTGGGGGCGGGAGCACTGAAGCTTTCTTT. Protein product: CASSGGGSTEAFF. The chain uses TRBV3-1 and TRBJ1-1; TRBD1 might be the D (6 bases). The V end was cut by 6 bases, the J end by 4 bases, with 12 bases between. In germline, CDR1 is LGHDT, CDR2 YNNKEL (reference sequence). This CDR3 contains 13 residues.